Listed here are 13 T cell receptor beta chains from one sample, sequenced in a study of cytomegalovirus exposure and HLA in healthy donors (TCRdb year 2017). The method was the immunoSEQ multiplex PCR assay. The multiplex PCR relied on a mix of 60 forward primers for TCR Vbeta segments and 13 reverse primers for TCR Jbeta segments. TCRdb re-hosts the immuneACCESS table, in-frame sequences only. Its copies lack some clones; in the studies checked, an unresolved V gene accounts for under half of them, and the cause for the rest is not known. Present in this sample are about 190,000 clones, about four fifths of which were seen just once. The ten largest clonotypes hold 10% of the sample. Sequenced sample: PBMCs. The source is a woman aged 45 to 65 in good health and CMV-seropositive.

The chain combines TRBV9 with TRBJ1-4; weak D call: TRBD1 (6 bases). Germline lookup yields CDR1 SGDLS and CDR2 YYNGEE. Trimming took 4 bases from V and 2 from J, leaving 12 bases between them. The CDR3 loop spans 15 amino acids. CDR3 region: CASSTTQGTNEKLFF. The CDR3 nucleotides are TGTGCCAGCAGCACAACCCAGGGGACTAATGAAAAACTGTTTTTT.

This clone was found once. The chain employs TRBV4-1 and TRBJ1-2; 9 positions match TRBD1. Trimming removed 3 bases from V and 5 bases from J; junction bases left unmatched: 7. The CDR3 loop spans 15 amino acids. Germline CDR1 MGHRA, CDR2 YSYEKL. CDR3 protein: CASSHTGTGPYGYTF. The CDR3 region has the DNA TGCGCCAGCAGCCATACCGGGACAGGGCCTTATGGCTACACCTTC.

This chain connects TRBV13 to TRBJ1-6, with D possibly being TRBD1 (5 bases). The CDR3 extends over 16 amino acids. V was pared by 3 bases and J by 0 bases, with 9 bases between. Looked up from germline, CDR1 is PRHDT and CDR2 is FYEKMQ (reference sequence). The CDR3 DNA follows: TGTGCCAGCAGCTTGGGACTAAGCTCCTATAATTCACCCCTCCACTTT. Translated, it gives CASSLGLSSYNSPLHF.

V and J are TRBV5-1 and TRBJ1-1; D ambiguous. The germline gives CDR1 SGHRS, CDR2 YFSETQ. Trimming stripped 4 bases from V and 7 bases from J, with 14 bases between. The CDR3 spans 13 residues. Here the CDR3 DNA reads TGCGCCAGCAGCGGGCTTGGGAGGGATGAAGCTTTCTTT. Translation gives CASSGLGRDEAFF. Looking up the rest from reference TRBV5-1 and TRBJ1-1 gives the full variable domain: KAGVTQTPRYLIKTRGQQVTLSCSPISGHRSVSWYQQTPGQGLQFLFEYFSETQRNKGNFPGRFSGRQFSNSRSEMNVSTLELGDSALYLCASSGLGRDEAFFGQGTRLTVV.

J is TRBJ1-5 and V is TRBV18; 10 bases fit TRBD1. The CDR3 is 15 residues long. V lost 6 bases and J lost 1; bases outside the gene matches: 3. Germline CDR1 and CDR2: KGHSH and LQKENI. Here the CDR3 DNA reads TGTGCCAGCTCCGGACAGGGGGGAAGCAATCAGCCCCAGCATTTT. It yields the protein CASSGQGGSNQPQHF.

The chain carries TRBV19 and TRBJ2-2; 8 bases are shared with TRBD1. The ends lost 5 bases at V and 4 bases at J; junction bases unmatched: 9. CDR3 size: 16 residues. Looked up from germline, CDR1 is LNHDA and CDR2 is SQIVND (reference sequence). The CDR3: CASSSIGQGGTGELFF. The CDR3 bases are TGTGCCAGTAGTTCCATTGGACAGGGCGGCACCGGGGAGCTGTTTTTT.

V usage is TRBV6-5 and J usage is TRBJ1-5, with 11 bases that match TRBD1. V was pared by 6 bases and J by 6 bases, with 7 bases of the junction left unmatched. This CDR3 contains 15 residues. Per the germline V gene, CDR1 is MNHEY and CDR2 is SVGAGI. The chain's CDR3 is CASRRGQGAGQPQHF. CDR3 DNA: TGTGCCAGCAGACGCGGACAGGGGGCAGGTCAGCCCCAGCATTTT.

This rearrangement joins TRBV2 to TRBJ2-7; TRBD1 is a possible D gene (7 bases). V was cut by 6 bases and J by 7 bases, with 22 bases left in between. This CDR3 is built from 15 residues. The germline V gene encodes CDR1 SNHLY and CDR2 FYNNEI. The DNA for the CDR3 is TGTGCCAGCAGCGGATACCAGGGGGGAATCGGTGAGCAGTACTTC. Its protein product is CASSGYQGGIGEQYF.

The chain employs TRBV28 and TRBJ1-1; D uncertain. Trimming took 6 bases from V and 5 from J, leaving 16 bases between them. Germline V gene data show CDR1 as MDHEN and CDR2 as SYDVKM. The CDR3 length is 14 residues. The DNA for the CDR3 is TGTGCCAGCAGAGACACCGGTAGTAGGACTGAAGCTTTCTTT. Translation: CASRDTGSRTEAFF.

V usage is TRBV7-2 and J usage is TRBJ2-5; TRBD1 is a possible D gene (6 bases). Per the germline V gene, CDR1 is SGHTA and CDR2 is FQGNSA. V was clipped by 8 bases and J by 1 base, with 17 bases between them. CDR3 length: 15 residues. The CDR3 spells CASQTLQGSQETQYF. The CDR3 coding sequence is TGTGCCAGCCAAACACTACAGGGAAGCCAAGAGACCCAGTACTTC.

The J gene is TRBJ1-4, the V gene TRBV7-3; 7 bases fit TRBD1. CDR1 and CDR2 from the germline V gene are SGHTA and FQGTGA. The CDR3 covers 13 residues. V was clipped by 1 base and J by 7 bases; unmatched bases: 0. The CDR3 here is CASSLNRGEKLFF. Written as DNA, the CDR3 is TGTGCCAGCAGCTTAAACAGGGGTGAAAAACTGTTTTTT.

CDR3 coding DNA: TGTGCCAGCAGTGTAGGGGCGACAGTTAATGAGCAGTTCTTC. It codes for CASSVGATVNEQFF. The chain combines TRBV2 with TRBJ2-1; possibly TRBD1 for D (5 bases). The CDR3 sequence is 14 residues long. Germline lookup yields CDR1 SNHLY and CDR2 FYNNEI. V was clipped by 4 bases and J by 7 bases, with 14 bases between them. Complete variable domain (other parts from reference TRBV2 and TRBJ2-1): EPEVTQTPSHQVTQMGQEVILRCVPISNHLYFYWYRQILGQKVEFLVSFYNNEISEKSEIFDDQFSVERPDGSNFTLKIRSTKLEDSAMYFCASSVGATVNEQFFGPGTRLTVL.

This chain uses TRBV4-2 with TRBJ1-6; D gene ambiguous. Per the germline V gene, CDR1 is LGHNA and CDR2 is YNFKEQ. V lost 1 base, J lost 7 bases, and 5 bases lay in between. This CDR3 has 13 amino acids. For the CDR3, the DNA is TGTGCCAGCAGCCAAGTCAGGAATTCACCCCTCCACTTT. This gives the protein CASSQVRNSPLHF.